This TCR beta chain originates from a study of cytomegalovirus exposure and HLA in healthy donors (dated by TCRdb to 2016 to 2017). Background for the entire study: An earlier analysis of 550 to 700 of the donors reported 250 to 300 Gb of sequence data and around 110 million unique TCR beta sequences from approximately 180 million T cells. An early release covering 550 to 700 HLA-typed donors comprised roughly 300 gigabases of sequencing data and tens of millions of unique TCR sequences. The T cell repertoires of around 730 subjects were profiled by immunosequencing and related to cytomegalovirus serostatus. To decide whether each TCR beta V gene segment behaved as functional or pseudogenic, an earlier analysis of approximately 600 of the donors relied on high-throughput TCR beta sequencing. About five DR-DQ haplotypes were treated as single units for association and clustering because of strong linkage in the cohort. To predict cytomegalovirus infection status, the study combined high-throughput TCR immunosequencing, statistical association of individual TCRs with disease status, and machine learning. All discovery cohort repertoires had been generated on a single sequencing platform. A later genetic analysis used genome-wide SNP genotypes for about 60% of the roughly 700 donors, treating that subset as a discovery cohort. Among around 400 genotyped donors of the cohort, an average of about 220,000 unique TCR beta nucleotide sequences was sequenced per donor, of which 15% to 20% were non-productive. Along with the approximately 600-subject first cohort, a separate validation cohort of over a hundred different subjects was used. The number of typed donors differed by locus: about 620-640 for A, B, C, DRB1 and DQB1; 500 to 550 for DQA1; about 600 for DPA1; and 400 to 480 for DPB1. Donor age, sex, ethnicity and CMV serostatus were collected together with the repertoire data. In a later analysis, previously published TCR beta repertoires from 550 to 700 donors were re-analyzed and high-resolution HLA genotyping was added so that TCR occurrence patterns could be studied. In the later analysis, no new phenotypic data were used to find candidate immune exposures; instead, reliance was placed on TCR beta sequences and their occurrence across donors. The genetic ancestry cluster associated with self-reported Caucasian donors included about 84% of the 398 genotyped donors. The aim of the study was to test whether cataloging public T cell receptors could identify signatures of past pathogen exposure. HLA typing covered class I and class II loci at four-digit resolution.

With regard to this clone: Its antigen is not yet known. No clone much larger than this one lies a single base away; base qualities are absent.

Libraries were constructed by the immunoSEQ multiplex PCR assay. For the multiplex PCR, a mixture combining 60 forward primers for TCR Vbeta segments and 13 reverse primers for TCR Jbeta segments was used. The CDR3 region of rearranged TCR beta genes was amplified from genomic DNA with a multiplex PCR assay. On the Illumina HiSeq System, the amplified TCR beta libraries were sequenced as 87-base-pair reads. The source study handled its data this way. Across the 640 or so repertoires, a later analysis counted tens of millions of unique TCR beta chains, approximately 12 million of which were shared by at least two donors. Raw reads were error-corrected and collapsed into unique sequences with a nearest-neighbor algorithm that merged closely related sequences to remove PCR and sequencing errors. Alignment of CDR3 sequences to IMGT reference sequences was used to assign V, D and J gene segments. For a sequence to be retained, a match of at least six nucleotides was required to both a V gene segment and a J gene segment. A rearrangement counted as productive if the CDR3 had no stop codons and remained in frame with V and J, and every other rearrangement counted as non-productive. Following IMGT convention, CDR3 was defined as the stretch from the second conserved V-encoded cysteine to the conserved J-encoded phenylalanine. In an earlier analysis of around 600 of the donors, sequences lacking an unambiguous match to a single V gene segment were excluded. An earlier analysis of just under 600 of the donors called V segments functional above 56.7% productive rearrangements and segregating when the between-donor standard deviation exceeded 5%. A statistical classification framework was developed to diagnose cytomegalovirus status using the catalog of TCR beta chain sequences. A later analysis assigned V and J genes by comparing TCR nucleotide sequences with IMGT/GENE-DB human TR gene sequences. The TCRdist pipeline was used in a later analysis to assign CDR3 sequences and most-parsimonious VDJ recombination scenarios. A later analysis defined each TCR beta chain by its CDR3 amino acid sequence plus V-gene family, and excluded reads lacking a unique V-gene family. A later analysis removed 592 highly shared, low-generation-probability nucleotide sequences to deal with suspected cross-contamination and a sequencing artifact. For each public chain, a later analysis derived a clonal expansion index from normalized ranks of inferred template counts within each repertoire. In a later analysis, generation probabilities were computed using a VDJ recombination model fitted to out-of-frame rearrangements, and the results were checked against IGoR. Hypergeometric tests were used in a later analysis to score TCR-TCR, TCR-HLA and TCR-CMV co-occurrence, with a repertoire-size bias correction applied to the TCR pairs. False discovery rates were estimated in a later analysis by permuting HLA or CMV assignments 20 times. In a later analysis, co-occurring TCRs were grouped with DBSCAN, and TCRdist sequence similarity was added when clustering was performed within HLA-allele-positive subsets. For co-occurrence clustering, repertoires with fewer than 30,000 or more than 120,000 public chains were excluded, along with roughly 5 repertoires with anomalous nucleotide sharing. Drawn from immuneACCESS, this table holds only the in-frame rearrangements with V and J called that TCRdb kept. Clones are partly lost; checked studies trace under half to an unresolved V gene and leave the rest unexplained. V and J calls and clone size are as listed in that table; D and trimming were resolved from the DNA. The sample yields about 150,000 clones; roughly 80% were counted once. Roughly 4% of the sample is held by the ten biggest clonotypes.

The investigation overall reported the following: The sequencing pipeline was judged likely to have produced a cluster of highly shared sequence variants as a technical artifact. Sequencing depth was assumed to be roughly uniform across donors in the presence/absence analyses, though that assumption may not hold. In both the original and validation cohorts, the classifier was reported to diagnose cytomegalovirus status with high specificity and sensitivity. In a later genetic analysis, a missense DCLRE1C variant was associated with V-gene and J-gene trimming of TCR beta chains, and the association was replicated in an independent cohort. In an earlier analysis of a few hundred of the donors, most TCR beta V segments were observed in productive rearrangements about 87% or about 30% of the time, broadly matching IMGT annotations. According to a later analysis, most CMV-associated TCR beta chains appeared to be HLA-restricted, and the HLA associations seemed to be driven largely by CMV exposure. HLA typing was unavailable for some donors at each locus, so association tests used only the typed subset. A later analysis reported that several top co-occurrence clusters appeared linked to parvovirus B19, influenza, CMV and Epstein-Barr virus. In vitro tests confirmed that a few of the cytomegalovirus-associated TCR beta chains recognize cytomegalovirus antigens. Only TCR beta chains were sequenced in this cohort, and the absence of alpha or paired-chain data limited detectable features. Compared with equally common non-associated chains, HLA-associated TCR beta chains in a later analysis were more clonally expanded and had lower generation probabilities. While some public TCRs were present in many individuals, most TCR sequences turned up only very rarely across donors. The authors suggested that the approach could potentially be generalized to other disease states and immunological phenotypes. The earlier analysis of some 560 of the donors excluded approximately 17 rarely observed V segments, including chromosome 9 orphons, because counts were too low. Correlated functional status among segregating V segments might reflect linkage disequilibrium, but an unknown experimental factor could not be ruled out. Specific HLA alleles were associated with 16,951 TCR beta sequences at a false discovery rate of 0.05 in a later analysis. Strong co-occurrence of HLA alleles, especially DR and DQ, made assigning TCR associations to individual alleles difficult. For the cohort, immune exposure information was limited to CMV serostatus. A later genetic analysis reported fewer N-insertions in productive TCRs among donors in an Asian-associated ancestry cluster than the roughly 620-donor mean. The study gave a list of 150 to 200 TCR beta chains associated with cytomegalovirus. Because the 87-base-pair reads could not distinguish some IMGT-functional V segments, including TRBV6-2 and TRBV6-3, those segments were excluded. A further reported finding was that TCR beta sequences accurately predicted the HLA-A and HLA-B alleles for most subjects in the first cohort. In a later analysis, the rate of TCR association differed among HLA loci, with DRB1 alleles having the most associated TCRs and HLA-C alleles having the fewest.

In total, more than 500 healthy bone marrow donors made up the cohort. At the time of sampling, every cohort member was nominally healthy, though immune exposures that went unrecorded were likely present. The donor tested CMV seronegative and was one of the 352 seronegative cohort members. Each donor provided a peripheral blood sample, and peripheral blood mononuclear cells were used for TCR beta sequencing. The Qiagen DNeasy Blood Extraction Kit was used to extract genomic DNA from the blood cell samples. Deletion took 4 bases off V and 1 base off J, with a span of 22 bases between the germline ends. The germline V gene (reference sequence) specifies SGHNT as CDR1 and YYREEE as CDR2. Spanning cysteine to phenylalanine, the CDR3 consists of 18 amino acids. The DNA shown is the 54-base CDR3, in frame from base 1.

The sample taken for sequencing was PBMCs. The TCR comes from a woman between 40 and 50 years old in good health and CMV-seronegative. In this chain, TRBV5-4 is recombined with TRBJ2-3, and perhaps TRBD2 as D gene, on 5 matching bases. The sequenced DNA: TGTGCCAGCAGCCTCCCGGGGAAACAGAGTGGTGGCACAGATACGCAGTATTTT. Translated, it gives CASSLPGKQSGGTDTQYF.